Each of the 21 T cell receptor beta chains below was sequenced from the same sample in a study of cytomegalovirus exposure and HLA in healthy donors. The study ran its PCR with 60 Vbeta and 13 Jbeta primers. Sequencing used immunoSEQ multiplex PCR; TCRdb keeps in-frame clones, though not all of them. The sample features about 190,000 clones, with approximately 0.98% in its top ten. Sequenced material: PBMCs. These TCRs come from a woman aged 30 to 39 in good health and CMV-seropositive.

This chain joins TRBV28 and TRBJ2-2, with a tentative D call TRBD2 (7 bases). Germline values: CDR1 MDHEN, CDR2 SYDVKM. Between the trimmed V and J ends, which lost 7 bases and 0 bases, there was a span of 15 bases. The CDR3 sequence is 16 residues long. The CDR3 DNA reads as TGTGCCAGCAAAAGAGGGGGGGGCGCGAACACCGGGGAGCTGTTTTTT. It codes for CASKRGGGANTGELFF.

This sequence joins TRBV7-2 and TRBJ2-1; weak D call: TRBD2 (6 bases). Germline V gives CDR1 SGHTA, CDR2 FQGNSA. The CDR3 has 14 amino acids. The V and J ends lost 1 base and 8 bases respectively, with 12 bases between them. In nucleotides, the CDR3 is TGTGCCAGCAGCTTAGTGGTGGCTAGCGATGAGCAGTTCTTC. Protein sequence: CASSLVVASDEQFF.

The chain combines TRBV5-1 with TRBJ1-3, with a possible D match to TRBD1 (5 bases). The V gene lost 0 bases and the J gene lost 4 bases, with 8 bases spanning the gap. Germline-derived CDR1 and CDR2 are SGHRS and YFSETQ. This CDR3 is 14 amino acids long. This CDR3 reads CASSLEGNGNTIYF. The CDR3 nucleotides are TGCGCCAGCAGCTTGGAGGGGAACGGAAACACCATATATTTT.

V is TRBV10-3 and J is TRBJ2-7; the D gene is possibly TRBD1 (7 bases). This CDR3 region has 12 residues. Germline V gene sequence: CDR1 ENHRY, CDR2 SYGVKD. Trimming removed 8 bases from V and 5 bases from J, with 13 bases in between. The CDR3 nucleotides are TGTGCCATCGATGGAGGGACAGACGAGCAGTACTTC. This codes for CAIDGGTDEQYF.

DNA for the CDR3: TGTGCCAGCAGCTTAGGGACAGGGATTGGTCAGCCCCAGCATTTT. Protein: CASSLGTGIGQPQHF. This chain uses TRBV7-2 with TRBJ1-5; 8 bases are shared with TRBD1. This CDR3 has 15 amino acids. Germline CDR1 and CDR2: SGHTA and FQGNSA. V was pared by 1 base and J by 6 bases, with 5 bases of the junction left unmatched.

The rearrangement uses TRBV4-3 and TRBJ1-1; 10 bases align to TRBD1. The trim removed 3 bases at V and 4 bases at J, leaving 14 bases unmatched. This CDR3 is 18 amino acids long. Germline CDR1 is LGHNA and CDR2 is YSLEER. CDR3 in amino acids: CASSQAGMTGGWGTEAFF. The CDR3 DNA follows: TGCGCCAGCAGCCAGGCTGGGATGACAGGGGGCTGGGGCACTGAAGCTTTCTTT.

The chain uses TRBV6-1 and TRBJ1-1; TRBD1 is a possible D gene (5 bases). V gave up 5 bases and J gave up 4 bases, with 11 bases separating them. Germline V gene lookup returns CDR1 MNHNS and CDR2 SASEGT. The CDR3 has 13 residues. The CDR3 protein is CASSSQGGTEAFF. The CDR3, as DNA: TGTGCCAGCAGTTCCCAGGGTGGCACTGAAGCTTTCTTT.

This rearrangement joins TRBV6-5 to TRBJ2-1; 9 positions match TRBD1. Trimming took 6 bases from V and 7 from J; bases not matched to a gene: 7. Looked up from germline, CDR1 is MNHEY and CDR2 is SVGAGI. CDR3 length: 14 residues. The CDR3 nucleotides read TGTGCCAGCAGCCGCGGACAGGGGACAAATGAGCAGTTCTTC. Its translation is CASSRGQGTNEQFF.

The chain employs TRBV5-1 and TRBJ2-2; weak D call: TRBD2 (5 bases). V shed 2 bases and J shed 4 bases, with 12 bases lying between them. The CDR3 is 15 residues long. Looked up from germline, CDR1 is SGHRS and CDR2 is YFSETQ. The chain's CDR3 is CASSLGSVVTGELFF. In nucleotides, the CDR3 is TGCGCCAGCAGCTTAGGTAGCGTGGTCACCGGGGAGCTGTTTTTT.

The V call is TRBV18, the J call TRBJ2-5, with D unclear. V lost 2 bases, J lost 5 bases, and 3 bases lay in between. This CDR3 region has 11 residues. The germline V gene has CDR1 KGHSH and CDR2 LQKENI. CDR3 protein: CASSPGETQYF. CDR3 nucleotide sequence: TGTGCCAGCTCACCAGGCGAGACCCAGTACTTC.

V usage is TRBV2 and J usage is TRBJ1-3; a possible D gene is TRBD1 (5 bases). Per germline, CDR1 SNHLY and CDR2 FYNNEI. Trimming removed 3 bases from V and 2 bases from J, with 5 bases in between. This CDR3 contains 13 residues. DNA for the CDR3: TGTGCCAGCAGTGAGACAGCTGGAAACACCATATATTTT. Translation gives CASSETAGNTIYF.

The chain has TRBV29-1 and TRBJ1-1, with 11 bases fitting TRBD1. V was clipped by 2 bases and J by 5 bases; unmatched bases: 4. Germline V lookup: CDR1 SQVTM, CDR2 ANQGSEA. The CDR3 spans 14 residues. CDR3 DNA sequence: TGCAGCGTTGAAAAGGGACAGGGGGGTACTGAAGCTTTCTTT. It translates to CSVEKGQGGTEAFF.

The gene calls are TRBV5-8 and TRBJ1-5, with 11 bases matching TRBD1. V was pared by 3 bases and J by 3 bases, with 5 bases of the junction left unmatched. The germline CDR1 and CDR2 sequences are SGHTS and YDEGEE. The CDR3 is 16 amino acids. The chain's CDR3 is CASSSGTGGLNQPQHF. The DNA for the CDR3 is TGTGCCAGCAGCTCAGGGACAGGGGGACTCAATCAGCCCCAGCATTTT. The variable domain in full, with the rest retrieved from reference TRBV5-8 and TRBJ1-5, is EAGVTQSPTHLIKTRGQQATLRCSPISGHTSVYWYQQALGLGLQFLLWYDEGEERNRGNFPPRFSGRQFPNYSSELNVNALELEDSALYLCASSSGTGGLNQPQHFGDGTRLSIL.

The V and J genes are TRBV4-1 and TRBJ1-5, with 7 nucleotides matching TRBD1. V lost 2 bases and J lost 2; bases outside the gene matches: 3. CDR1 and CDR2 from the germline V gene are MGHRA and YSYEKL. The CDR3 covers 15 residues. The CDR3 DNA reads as TGCGCCAGCAGCCAACAGGGGGATGGCAATCAGCCCCAGCATTTT. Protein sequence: CASSQQGDGNQPQHF.

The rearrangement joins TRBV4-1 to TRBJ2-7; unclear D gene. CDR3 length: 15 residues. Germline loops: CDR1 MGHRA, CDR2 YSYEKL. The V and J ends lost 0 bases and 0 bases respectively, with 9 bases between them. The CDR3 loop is CASSQESPSSYEQYF. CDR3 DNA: TGCGCCAGCAGCCAAGAATCTCCGAGCTCCTACGAGCAGTACTTC.

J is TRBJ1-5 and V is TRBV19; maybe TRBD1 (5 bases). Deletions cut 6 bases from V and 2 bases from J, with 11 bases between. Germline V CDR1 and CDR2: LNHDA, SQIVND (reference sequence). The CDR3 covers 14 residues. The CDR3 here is CASSVRVGNQPQHF. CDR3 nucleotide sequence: TGTGCCAGTAGCGTCAGGGTCGGCAATCAGCCCCAGCATTTT.

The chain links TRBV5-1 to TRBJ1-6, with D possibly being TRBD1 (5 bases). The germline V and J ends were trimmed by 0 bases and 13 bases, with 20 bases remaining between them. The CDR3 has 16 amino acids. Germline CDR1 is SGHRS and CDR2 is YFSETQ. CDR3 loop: CASSLVGQPSGGPLHF. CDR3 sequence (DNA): TGCGCCAGCAGCTTGGTGGGGCAGCCCTCCGGGGGGCCCCTCCACTTT.

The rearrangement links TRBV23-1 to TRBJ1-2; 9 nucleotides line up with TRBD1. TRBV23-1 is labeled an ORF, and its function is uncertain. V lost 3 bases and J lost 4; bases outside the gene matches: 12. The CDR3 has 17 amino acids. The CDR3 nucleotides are TGCGCCAGCAGTCAGACCTCCGGGACAGGGCACTCCTATGGCTACACCTTC. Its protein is CASSQTSGTGHSYGYTF.

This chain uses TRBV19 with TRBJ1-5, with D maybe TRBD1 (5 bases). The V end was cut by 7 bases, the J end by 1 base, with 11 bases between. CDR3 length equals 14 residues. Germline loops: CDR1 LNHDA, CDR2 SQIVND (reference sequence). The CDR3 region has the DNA TGTGCCAGTACCAGGGCAGACAGCAATCAGCCCCAGCATTTT. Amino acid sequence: CASTRADSNQPQHF.

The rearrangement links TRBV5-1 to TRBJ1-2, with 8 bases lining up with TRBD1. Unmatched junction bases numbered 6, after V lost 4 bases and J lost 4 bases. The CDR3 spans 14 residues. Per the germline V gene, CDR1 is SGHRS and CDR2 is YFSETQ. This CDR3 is CASSLWTGSYGYTF. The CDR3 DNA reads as TGCGCCAGCAGCCTCTGGACAGGGAGCTATGGCTACACCTTC.

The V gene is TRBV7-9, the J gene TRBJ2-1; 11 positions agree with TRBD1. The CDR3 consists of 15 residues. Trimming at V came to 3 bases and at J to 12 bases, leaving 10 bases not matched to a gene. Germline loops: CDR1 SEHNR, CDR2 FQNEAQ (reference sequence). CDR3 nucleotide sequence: TGTGCCAGCAGCTTGGCCGGGACAGGGGGTACCGGGCAGTTCTTC. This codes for CASSLAGTGGTGQFF.